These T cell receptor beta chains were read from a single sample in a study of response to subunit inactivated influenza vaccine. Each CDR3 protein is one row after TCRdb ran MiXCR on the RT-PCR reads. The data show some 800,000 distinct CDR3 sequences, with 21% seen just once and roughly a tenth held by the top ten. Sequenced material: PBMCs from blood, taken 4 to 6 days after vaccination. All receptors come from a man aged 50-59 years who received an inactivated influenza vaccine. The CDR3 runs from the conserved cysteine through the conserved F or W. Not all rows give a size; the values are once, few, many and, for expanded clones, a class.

CVSSLLIQANYGYTF TRBV7-2 once TRBJ1-2
CASSLDAGNSGANVLTF TRBV7-6 many TRBJ2-6
CASSLMGRVRSTEAFF TRBV7-2 - TRBJ1-1
CSVDWGAVEQFF TRBV29-1 - TRBJ2-1
CAISEGSQGKNIQYF TRBV10-3 few TRBJ2-4
CASSVEGQSGATNEKLFF TRBV9 few TRBJ1-4
CATSRDLGTYEQYF TRBV15 - TRBJ2-7
CASSYGGAGSISFTGELFF TRBV27 - TRBJ2-2
CASSGSRTDTQYF TRBV2 few TRBJ2-3
CASSLTDGYSNQPQHF TRBV12-3/TRBV12-4 many TRBJ1-5
CSALGTGAGIMNTEAFF TRBV20-1 - TRBJ1-1
CSSAVSGANVLTF TRBV29-1 - TRBJ2-6
CAIAGAGGTDTQYF TRBV6-2/TRBV6-3 few TRBJ2-3
CASSQAWGNGMGGYTF TRBV4-2 few TRBJ1-2
CSAVLAGVTEQYF TRBV20-1 few TRBJ2-7
CASSLGGSTDEQFF TRBV11-3 few TRBJ2-1
CSVGSSSYNEQFF TRBV29-1 many TRBJ2-1
CASSRHGNTGELFF TRBV14 - TRBJ2-2
CASSLGRLPSSYNEQFF TRBV7-8 few TRBJ2-1
CASSQDGVGQGEYF TRBV4-2 once TRBJ2-7
CSAREASTDTQYF TRBV20-1 few TRBJ2-3
CSTRGGGNQPQHF TRBV20-1 few TRBJ1-5
CASSQDGQRSETQYF TRBV3-1 - TRBJ2-5
CASSPWDRGTYEQYF TRBV5-1 - TRBJ2-7
CATSDTILGRGPSYNEQFF TRBV24-1 - TRBJ2-1
CASRLRGIGYTF TRBV11-2 few TRBJ1-2
CASSLDHGDEQFF TRBV11-2 - TRBJ2-1
CASSLVAASGGADEQFF TRBV5-1 many TRBJ2-1
CSARDQVWVGGNQPQHF TRBV20-1 few TRBJ1-5
CATSDFRLAGGQTDTQYF TRBV24-1 - TRBJ2-3
CSAPGLAGGVAKNIQYF TRBV20-1 few TRBJ2-4
CSANSAGSTDTQYF TRBV20-1 many TRBJ2-3
CASSEMGTVGNEQFF TRBV7-2 few TRBJ2-1
CASSWTGLSGNTIYF TRBV7-9 - TRBJ1-3